Listed here is a single T cell receptor beta chain. The CDR3 has 15 amino acids. The ends lost 8 bases at V and 6 bases at J; junction bases unmatched: 13. From germline, CDR1 is SGHTA and CDR2 FQGNSA. The entry originates in a study of blood T cell repertoires in COVID-19. Whole-study context: There were acute and convalescent COVID-19 samples, and they came from the United States, Italy and Spain.

Authors' processing steps: Using reference gene primer amplification, nucleated cell counts were estimated. Libraries were prepared by immunoSEQ multiplex PCR; TCRdb keeps only in-frame clonotypes and omits some of them. V, J and clone size are those of that table, while D and trimming were read from the DNA. In the table there are fewer than 35,000 clones, about 90% of which are singletons. Sequenced material: peripheral blood. This TCR was recovered from a man aged 45 to 65 with active or convalescent COVID-19. The genes are TRBV7-2 and TRBJ2-3; TRBD2 agrees at 8 bases. CDR3 region: CASSGQAGVADTQYF. Here the CDR3 DNA reads TGTGCCAGCTCCGGACAAGCGGGAGTAGCGGATACGCAGTATTTT.